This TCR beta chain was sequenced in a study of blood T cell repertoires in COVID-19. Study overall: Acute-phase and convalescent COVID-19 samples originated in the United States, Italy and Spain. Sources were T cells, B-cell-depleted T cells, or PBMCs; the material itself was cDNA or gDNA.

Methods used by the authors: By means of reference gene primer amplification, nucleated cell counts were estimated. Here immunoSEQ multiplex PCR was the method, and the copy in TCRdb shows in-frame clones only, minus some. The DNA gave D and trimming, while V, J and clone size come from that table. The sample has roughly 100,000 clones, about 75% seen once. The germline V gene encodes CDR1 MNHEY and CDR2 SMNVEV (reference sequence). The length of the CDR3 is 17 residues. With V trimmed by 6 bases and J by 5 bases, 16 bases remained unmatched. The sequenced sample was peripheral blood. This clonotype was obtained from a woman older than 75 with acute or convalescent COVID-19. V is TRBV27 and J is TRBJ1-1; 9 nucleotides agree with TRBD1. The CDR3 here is CASSSGTGRIGGTEAFF. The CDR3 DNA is TGTGCCAGCAGCTCCGGGACAGGGCGTATAGGGGGGACTGAAGCTTTCTTT.